These 16 T cell receptor beta chains originate from one sample sequenced in a study of tumor and adjacent non-tumor tissue in lung cancer. Three rounds of nested PCR, following a modified ARM-PCR protocol, produced the TCRbeta library. TCRdb analysed the multiplex PCR reads with MiXCR anew, one entry per CDR3 protein. The repertoire holds fewer than 120,000 distinct CDR3 sequences, over 75% seen once, with about 23% in the top ten. RNA was extracted from bulk tissue without any cell sorting. The material sequenced was lung tumor tissue. The receptors come from a man aged 65-85 years with non-small cell lung cancer.

Regarding this clonotype: A much larger clonotype is one base distant, so this may be a read error. The CDR3 end shows no conserved phenylalanine or tryptophan, and so a read error is likely. J is TRBJ2-3 and V is TRBV6-4, with 8 bases lining up with TRBD2. There are 17 residues in the CDR3. Germline V gene sequence: CDR1 MRHNA, CDR2 SNTAGT. V shed 0 bases and J 4 bases; nucleotides not matched to a gene: 9. CDR3 region: CASSDSMVSGAADTQYI. CDR3 DNA: TGTGCCAGCAGTGACTCGATGGTTAGCGGGGCTGCAGATACGCAGTATATT.

The rearrangement links TRBV11-3 to TRBJ2-2; the D gene could be TRBD1 or TRBD2 (5 bases each). This CDR3 spans 13 amino acids. Trimming left V 3 bases short and J 17 bases short, with 19 bases between. CDR1 and CDR2 from the germline V gene are SGHNT and YENEEA. The CDR3 region is CASSFLDTREFFF. For the CDR3, the DNA is TGTGCCAGCAGCTTCCTGGACACCAGGGAGTTTTTTTTT.

A note on this clonotype: A junction end diverges from the germline sequence, so it may reflect a read error. The chain employs TRBV4-3 and TRBJ2-7; D gene ambiguous. From germline, CDR1 is LGHNA and CDR2 YSLEER. This CDR3 region has 14 residues. The chain's CDR3 is CASTQGASFYEQYF. The DNA of the CDR3 is TGCGCCAGCACCCAAGGAGCTAGTTTCTACGAGCAGTACTTC.

Turning to this clonotype: Because it lacks the conserved phenylalanine or tryptophan at the end, this CDR3 is likely a read error. The chain joins TRBV6-6 to TRBJ1-6; D unresolved. Germline V CDR1 and CDR2: MNHNY, SVGAGI (reference sequence). Trimming shortened V by 6 bases and J by 5 bases, and 14 bases separated the two germline ends. The CDR3 spans 15 residues. The CDR3 DNA reads TGTGCCAGCAGCTGGACCGGGCCCCATAATTCACCCCTCCACCTT. This sequence encodes CASSWTGPHNSPLHL.

With respect to this clonotype: The junction does not match germline at one end; this may be a read error. The chain combines TRBV11-2 with TRBJ2-2; D gene unclear. The CDR3 covers 14 residues. The V gene's germline CDR1 is SGHAT and CDR2 FQNNGV. The CDR3 protein is CANSLDGQSGELFF. The CDR3 DNA follows: TGTGCCAACAGCCTGGACGGTCAGTCGGGGGAGCTGTTTTTT.

In the case of this clonotype: The final CDR3 position lacks the conserved phenylalanine or tryptophan, pointing to a likely read error. The chain carries TRBV11-3 and TRBJ1-1; 7 bases align to TRBD1. The CDR3 is 16 residues long. Germline V gene sequence: CDR1 SGHNT, CDR2 YENEEA. This CDR3 reads CARSLKTGWMNNEAFY. For the CDR3, the DNA is TGTGCCAGGAGCTTAAAGACAGGGTGGATGAACAATGAAGCTTTCTAT.

This CDR3 is CASSGYGEQYF. The CDR3 nucleotides read TGTGCCTCCTCGGGGTATGGAGAGCAGTACTTC. The chain carries TRBV6-6 and TRBJ2-7, with a tentative D call TRBD2 (5 bases). This CDR3 contains 11 residues. Per germline, CDR1 MNHNY and CDR2 SVGAGI (reference sequence). V was pared by 11 bases and J by 7 bases, with 15 bases between.

Comment on this clonotype: Relative to the germline gene, one junction end is altered; a read error may explain this. V usage is TRBV4-1 and J usage is TRBJ2-5, with no clear D. Germline loops: CDR1 MGHRA, CDR2 YSYEKL. The CDR3 covers 14 residues. The DNA of the CDR3 is TGCGCCAGCGGCCAACAATGGCGCCAAGAGACCCAGTACTTC. It is translated as CASGQQWRQETQYF.

CDR3 amino acids: CASGIGTELVTEAFF. The CDR3 nucleotides read TGTGCCAGCGGGATCGGGACAGAGTTGGTCACTGAAGCTTTCTTT. J is TRBJ1-1 and V is TRBV6-5, with TRBD1 identical over 7 bases. The J segment lost 4 bases and the V segment lost 8 bases, leaving 13 bases of the junction unmatched. This CDR3 has 15 residues. The germline gives CDR1 MNHEY, CDR2 SVGAGI.

With regard to this clonotype: One end of the junction varies from germline; a read error may be responsible. This rearrangement joins TRBV7-8 to TRBJ1-5; D gene uncertain. There are 14 residues in the CDR3. In germline, CDR1 is SGHVS, CDR2 FQNEAQ. Here the CDR3 reads CASSQTVSNQTQHF. DNA for the CDR3: TGTGCCAGCAGCCAGACGGTTAGCAATCAGACCCAGCATTTC.

As regards this clonotype: A clone one base away is much larger, so this may be a read error. This chain uses TRBV20-1 with TRBJ1-6; D is possibly TRBD1 (5 bases). The CDR3 extends over 13 amino acids. The V gene lost 6 bases and the J gene lost 8 bases, with 14 bases spanning the gap. Germline CDR1 DFQATT, CDR2 SNEGSKA (reference sequence). The CDR3: CSAARGGHSPLHF. As DNA, the CDR3 is TGCAGTGCCGCACGGGGGGGTCATTCACCCCTCCACTTT.

With regard to this clonotype: One end of the junction does not line up with germline, which may come from a read error. V and J are TRBV11-2 and TRBJ2-1, with 10 bases lining up with TRBD2. Germline V lookup: CDR1 SGHAT, CDR2 FQNNGV. This CDR3 is 17 amino acids long. The CDR3 sequence is CASSLLVPSGGYNDQLF. For the CDR3, the DNA is TGTGCCAGCAGCCTCCTAGTTCCTAGCGGGGGCTACAATGACCAGCTCTTC.

The chain combines TRBV12-3 or TRBV12-4 with TRBJ2-7; D is undetermined. The germline V and J ends were trimmed by 9 bases and 6 bases, with 18 bases remaining between them. The CDR3 loop spans 13 amino acids. CDR3 DNA sequence: TGTGCCAGTACTATGATTCCTGCCTGCGAGCAGTACTTC. This translates into CASTMIPACEQYF.

With respect to this clonotype: One end of the junction does not line up with germline, which may come from a read error. This chain joins TRBV29-1 and TRBJ2-3; 7 positions match TRBD2. The CDR3 spans 13 residues. Per the germline V gene, CDR1 is SQVTM and CDR2 is ANQGSEA. The CDR3 bases are TGCAGCGTTAATCGTCTAGCGGCAGTGACGCAGTTTTTT. It yields the protein CSVNRLAAVTQFF.

About this clonotype itself: The conserved phenylalanine or tryptophan normally closing the CDR3 is absent here, so this likely arose from a read error. The rearrangement links TRBV12-3 or TRBV12-4 to TRBJ1-2; D might be TRBD1 (5 bases). This CDR3 spans 14 amino acids. Trimming took 6 bases from V and 3 from J, leaving 14 bases between them. The CDR3 DNA sequence: TGTGCCAGCAGCCAATGGGGCACATACTATGGCTACACCTCC. Residues: CASSQWGTYYGYTS.

Points on this clonotype: The germline gene is not matched at one end of the junction; a read error may be the cause. V and J are TRBV6-2 or TRBV6-3 and TRBJ2-1; 7 nucleotides agree with TRBD2. The germline V gene has CDR1 MNHEY and CDR2 SVGEGT. The CDR3 sequence is 15 residues long. CDR3: CASSPGLSNANEKFF. In DNA, the CDR3 is TGTGCCAGCAGTCCGGGACTAAGCAATGCCAATGAGAAGTTCTTC.